Listed here are 14 T cell receptor beta chains from one sample, sequenced in a study of cytomegalovirus exposure and HLA in healthy donors. A multiplex PCR was run with 60 Vbeta primers and 13 Jbeta primers. Method: immunoSEQ multiplex PCR; TCRdb's copy keeps in-frame clones and lacks some. The sample holds some 130,000 clones. Sequenced sample: PBMCs. The receptors were sampled from a man aged 18 to 29 in good health and CMV-seronegative.

The chain links TRBV28 to TRBJ1-4, with a possible D match to TRBD1 (5 bases). V lost 8 bases and J lost 9, with 10 bases in between. Germline V gene lookup returns CDR1 MDHEN and CDR2 SYDVKM. The CDR3 contains 11 residues. CDR3 nucleotides: TGTGCCAGCGCCCAGGGTAAAAAACTGTTTTTT. Its protein is CASAQGKKLFF.

The rearrangement uses TRBV5-1 and TRBJ2-5, with 8 positions matching TRBD1. Unmatched junction bases numbered 6, after V lost 4 bases and J lost 1 base. Germline loops: CDR1 SGHRS, CDR2 YFSETQ. This CDR3 is built from 15 residues. The CDR3 nucleotides are TGCGCCAGCAGCCCCCCGGGACAGGCCCAAGAGACCCAGTACTTC. Protein product: CASSPPGQAQETQYF.

The V gene is TRBV9, the J gene TRBJ2-3; 8 bases fit TRBD2. J gave up 14 bases and V 0 bases, and 14 bases lay outside the gene matches. CDR1 and CDR2 (germline): SGDLS, YYNGEE. The CDR3 consists of 15 residues. Here the CDR3 DNA reads TGTGCCAGCAGCGTAGAAGGGACTAGGGCCTTGGTTCGGTATTTT. Its translation: CASSVEGTRALVRYF.

The rearrangement joins TRBV19 to TRBJ1-4, with D hard to call. V was shortened by 2 bases and J by 0 bases, with 10 bases between the two germline ends. The CDR3 has 16 residues. Germline V CDR1 and CDR2: LNHDA, SQIVND (reference sequence). CDR3 DNA sequence: TGTGCCAGTAGTATATTGGGAGCAGCAACTAATGAAAAACTGTTTTTT. It encodes CASSILGAATNEKLFF.

The chain recombines TRBV5-6 with TRBJ2-7, with 11 bases matching TRBD1. Trimming cost V 7 bases and J 6 bases; bases outside gene matches: 9. The CDR3 runs to 14 residues. Germline CDR1 and CDR2: SGHDT and YYEEEE. The CDR3 DNA reads as TGTGCCAGCCAAGGACAGGGGGCAAGAGGCGAGCAGTACTTC. Translation gives CASQGQGARGEQYF.

The V and J genes are TRBV27 and TRBJ2-5; 13 bases are shared with TRBD2. This CDR3 comprises 15 residues. Germline CDR1 reads MNHEY; CDR2 reads SMNVEV (reference sequence). The ends lost 7 bases at V and 5 bases at J; junction bases unmatched: 7. The CDR3 nucleotides are TGTGCCAGCACCAGACTAGCGGGGGGTGGGGAGACCCAGTACTTC. Its protein is CASTRLAGGGETQYF.

The chain recombines TRBV5-1 with TRBJ1-2; 9 bases are shared with TRBD1. The J segment lost 7 bases and the V segment lost 4 bases, leaving 11 bases of the junction unmatched. This CDR3 is built from 15 residues. Germline V gene lookup returns CDR1 SGHRS and CDR2 YFSETQ. The CDR3 DNA is TGCGCCAGCAGCGGGGGACAGGGAAACCTTTTTGGCTACACCTTC. It translates to CASSGGQGNLFGYTF.

CDR3 in amino acids: CASSQEDGRGAEAFF. The DNA for the CDR3 is TGCGCCAGCAGCCAAGAGGACGGCCGGGGGGCTGAAGCTTTCTTT. V gene TRBV4-3 combines with J gene TRBJ1-1; perhaps TRBD1 as D (5 bases). In germline, CDR1 is LGHNA, CDR2 YSLEER. The ends were cut back, 0 bases at V and 6 bases at J, with 14 bases in the middle. This CDR3 spans 15 amino acids.

The chain employs TRBV6-5 and TRBJ2-1, with 11 bases lining up with TRBD1. V shed 6 bases, J shed 3 bases, and the junction held 4 bases outside the gene matches. The CDR3 contains 15 residues. The V gene's germline CDR1 is MNHEY and CDR2 SVGAGI. The CDR3 DNA sequence: TGTGCCAGCAGCCGGACAGGGGGCTTCTACAATGAGCAGTTCTTC. Its translation is CASSRTGGFYNEQFF.

V is TRBV5-4 and J is TRBJ2-7; 8 bases line up with TRBD1. Germline V CDR1 and CDR2: SGHNT, YYREEE (reference sequence). The CDR3 runs 14 residues. The junction had 4 bases not matched to a gene; V was cut back by 0 bases and J by 5 bases. The CDR3 here is CASSLVQGAHEQYF. As DNA, the CDR3 is TGTGCCAGCAGCTTGGTCCAGGGGGCTCACGAGCAGTACTTC. Full variable domain (remainder filled in from reference TRBV5-4 and TRBJ2-7): ETGVTQSPTHLIKTRGQQVTLRCSSQSGHNTVSWYQQALGQGPQFIFQYYREEENGRGNFPPRFSGLQFPNYSSELNVNALELDDSALYLCASSLVQGAHEQYFGPGTRLTVT.

The J gene is TRBJ2-7, the V gene TRBV29-1; 9 bases match TRBD1. The CDR3 length is 14 residues. CDR1 is SQVTM and CDR2 is ANQGSEA in the germline V gene. CDR3 sequence (DNA): TGCAACCCTACGAGGGGACAGGGTTTCGACGAGCAGTACTTC. Its translation is CNPTRGQGFDEQYF.

V gene TRBV27 combines with J gene TRBJ1-1; D ambiguous. The germline V and J ends were trimmed by 2 bases and 6 bases, with 10 bases remaining between them. CDR1 is MNHEY, CDR2 SMNVEV, per germline (reference sequence). CDR3 length: 13 amino acids. The CDR3 protein is CASSLAPIAEAFF. In DNA, the CDR3 is TGTGCCAGCAGTTTAGCCCCTATCGCTGAAGCTTTCTTT.

The chain employs TRBV28 and TRBJ1-3; 8 bases are a match to TRBD1. The CDR3 length is 16 residues. With V trimmed by 6 bases and J by 0 bases, 7 bases remained unmatched. Germline-derived CDR1 and CDR2 are MDHEN and SYDVKM. The CDR3 nucleotides are TGTGCCAGCAGGAAGGACAGGGACCTCTCTGGAAACACCATATATTTT. Protein product: CASRKDRDLSGNTIYF.

The rearrangement joins TRBV5-4 to TRBJ1-2, with 9 bases identical to TRBD1. The CDR3 sequence is 14 residues long. V gave up 3 bases and J gave up 6 bases; unmatched junction bases: 6. Germline V lookup: CDR1 SGHNT, CDR2 YYREEE (reference sequence). Here the CDR3 reads CASSWDREAHGYTF. For the CDR3, the DNA is TGTGCCAGCAGCTGGGACAGGGAAGCCCATGGCTACACCTTC.